Listed here are 22 T cell receptor beta chains from one sample, sequenced in a study of cytomegalovirus exposure and HLA in healthy donors. PCR was performed using 60 Vbeta and 13 Jbeta primers. Sequenced by immunoSEQ multiplex PCR; TCRdb stores in-frame clones only, minus some. The sample lists 200,000 to 300,000 clones, about 80% seen once, with 5% to 6% in the top ten. The sample consisted of PBMCs. The receptors were gathered from a woman aged 40 to 50 in good health and CMV-seropositive.

The CDR3 DNA sequence: TGTGCCAGCAGCGGCGGGACAGACTCTGCAACTAATGAAAAACTGTTTTTT. Encoded protein: CASSGGTDSATNEKLFF. The chain combines TRBV9 with TRBJ1-4, with 7 bases matching TRBD1. Germline CDR1 reads SGDLS; CDR2 reads YYNGEE. Trimming at V came to 3 bases and at J to 0 bases, leaving 8 bases not matched to a gene. There are 17 residues in the CDR3.

V and J are TRBV10-3 and TRBJ2-7; D may be TRBD2 (7 bases). V lost 5 bases and J 6 bases, leaving 17 bases between the germline ends. The CDR3 covers 14 residues. CDR1 is ENHRY, CDR2 SYGVKD, per germline. The CDR3 region has the DNA TGTGCCATCAGTCCCCCCGGGGGGCCCACCGAGCAGTACTTC. Translated: CAISPPGGPTEQYF.

This chain links TRBV18 with TRBJ2-5, with TRBD2 matching 10 bases. The CDR3 length is 16 residues. Trimming at V came to 3 bases and at J to 3 bases, leaving 7 bases not matched to a gene. The germline V gene has CDR1 KGHSH and CDR2 LQKENI. CDR3 residues: CASSPVSGRSKETQYF. CDR3 coding DNA: TGTGCCAGCTCACCGGTTAGCGGGAGGTCTAAAGAGACCCAGTACTTC.

The rearrangement links TRBV11-2 to TRBJ2-1, with TRBD2 as a possible D gene (6 bases). The V gene lost 3 bases and the J gene lost 2 bases, with 11 bases spanning the gap. Per the germline V gene, CDR1 is SGHAT and CDR2 is FQNNGV. This CDR3 has 15 amino acids. The CDR3 nucleotides read TGTGCCAGCAGCTTTAGACTAGGTCCCTACAATGAGCAGTTCTTC. As protein: CASSFRLGPYNEQFF.

As to this clone: One end of the junction does not line up with germline, which may come from a read error. This chain connects TRBV7-9 to TRBJ2-7, with D possibly TRBD1 on 5 matching bases. This CDR3 region has 13 residues. Per the germline V gene, CDR1 is SEHNR and CDR2 is FQNEAQ (reference sequence). CDR3 nucleotide sequence: TGTTCCAGCAGCTCGTGGACATCACCCGAGCAGTACTTC. This sequence encodes CSSSSWTSPEQYF. Combining the CDR3 with reference TRBV7-9 and TRBJ2-7 gives the whole variable domain DTGVSQNPRHKITKRGQNVTFRCDPISEHNRLYWYRQTLGQGPEFLTYFQNEAQLEKSRLLSDRFSAERPKGSFSTLEIQRTEQGDSAMYLCSSSSWTSPEQYFGPGTRLTVT.

The chain carries TRBV7-9 and TRBJ2-7; D may be TRBD1 (5 bases). The CDR3 extends over 15 amino acids. The V end lost 6 bases, the J end lost 2 bases, and 17 bases lay between the germline ends. Germline values: CDR1 SEHNR, CDR2 FQNEAQ (reference sequence). CDR3 sequence: CASSYRAGHTYEQYF. The CDR3 coding sequence is TGTGCCAGCAGTTATCGCGCCGGACACACCTACGAGCAGTACTTC.

The chain is built from TRBV4-1 and TRBJ2-5; 9 bases fit TRBD2. The J call may be faulty, since TRBJ2-7 better matches the DNA end. Germline V gives CDR1 MGHRA, CDR2 YSYEKL. This CDR3 has 15 amino acids. The CDR3 protein is CASSQGISGSYEQYF. As DNA, the CDR3 is TGCGCCAGCAGCCAAGGGATTAGCGGGAGCTACGAGCAGTACTTC.

The J gene is TRBJ2-7, the V gene TRBV30; D ambiguous. Germline values: CDR1 GTSNPN, CDR2 SVGIG (reference sequence). This CDR3 contains 12 residues. Deletions cut 2 bases from V and 3 bases from J, with 8 bases between. The CDR3 coding sequence is TGTGCCTGGAGTCCTAATCTCTACGAGCAGTACTTC. Residues: CAWSPNLYEQYF.

This chain joins TRBV7-9 and TRBJ1-1; 9 positions agree with TRBD1. CDR3 size: 13 residues. The germline gives CDR1 SEHNR, CDR2 FQNEAQ (reference sequence). V shed 5 bases, J shed 11 bases, and the junction held 9 bases outside the gene matches. The DNA for the CDR3 is TGTGCCAGCAGCCTACAGACAGGGGGTAACGCTTTCTTT. Translated: CASSLQTGGNAFF.

CDR3 amino acids: CASSFGVENTEAFF. CDR3 sequence (DNA): TGTGCCAGCAGCTTCGGGGTAGAGAACACTGAAGCTTTCTTT. V is TRBV11-3 and J is TRBJ1-1; no firm D call. Germline V gene sequence: CDR1 SGHNT, CDR2 YENEEA. CDR3 length: 14 amino acids. Between the trimmed V and J ends, which lost 3 bases and 1 base, there was a span of 9 bases.

The chain couples TRBV7-9 to TRBJ1-1, with TRBD1 matching over 11 bases. Germline assignment: CDR1 SEHNR and CDR2 FQNEAQ (reference sequence). With 5 bases clipped from V and 1 base from J, the junction kept 15 bases outside the gene matches. The CDR3 loop spans 19 amino acids. The CDR3 coding sequence is TGTGCCAGCAGCCCCTCTAGGACAGGGGGCGAGGCAGGGAACACTGAAGCTTTCTTT. Translation: CASSPSRTGGEAGNTEAFF.

J is TRBJ2-5 and V is TRBV5-6, with D possibly matching TRBD1 (5 bases). Trimming took off 0 bases at V and 5 bases at J, with 8 bases between the two ends. This CDR3 is built from 13 residues. The V gene's germline CDR1 is SGHDT and CDR2 YYEEEE. The CDR3 DNA reads as TGTGCCAGCAGCTTGGACAGGATGGAGACCCAGTACTTC. Translation: CASSLDRMETQYF.

Points on this clone: An end of the junction differs from the germline gene, which may be a read error. The sample holds other DNA sequences that translate to the same CDR3. The J gene is TRBJ1-6, the V gene TRBV19; a possible D gene is TRBD1 (6 bases). CDR1 LNHDA and CDR2 SQIVND come from the germline V gene (reference sequence). This CDR3 is built from 14 residues. CDR3 in amino acids: CASSIGQLNSPLHF. CDR3 nucleotide sequence: TGTGCCAGTAGTATCGGACAGCTTAATTCCCCCCTCCACTTT.

The chain joins TRBV4-3 to TRBJ1-2; 8 positions agree with TRBD1. The ends lost 1 base at V and 4 bases at J; junction bases unmatched: 14. Germline CDR1 LGHNA, CDR2 YSLEER. The CDR3 length is 18 residues. CDR3 protein: CASSQAKGGRGQGYGYTF. As DNA, the CDR3 is TGCGCCAGCAGCCAAGCCAAAGGGGGCAGGGGGCAAGGCTATGGCTACACCTTC.

The chain joins TRBV7-2 to TRBJ2-1, with 7 bases identical to TRBD2. Unmatched junction bases numbered 12, after V lost 6 bases and J lost 7 bases. CDR1 is SGHTA and CDR2 is FQGNSA in the germline V gene. The CDR3 loop spans 15 amino acids. The CDR3 loop is CASSYRGVGNNEQFF. The CDR3 DNA is TGTGCCAGCAGTTACCGGGGGGTCGGGAATAATGAGCAGTTCTTC.

The chain has TRBV29-1 and TRBJ2-1; the match to TRBD1 covers 7 bases. With 6 bases clipped from V and 1 base from J, the junction kept 6 bases outside the gene matches. CDR3 length: 14 residues. Germline V lookup: CDR1 SQVTM, CDR2 ANQGSEA. CDR3 sequence: CSVQQGFSYNEQFF. In DNA form, the CDR3 reads TGCAGCGTCCAACAGGGGTTTTCCTACAATGAGCAGTTCTTC.

J is TRBJ2-5 and V is TRBV30; possibly TRBD2 for D (5 bases). V lost 4 bases and J 5 bases, leaving 14 bases between the germline ends. This CDR3 is built from 13 residues. Germline V lookup: CDR1 GTSNPN, CDR2 SVGIG (reference sequence). CDR3 region: CAWIRGGAETQYF. In DNA, the CDR3 is TGTGCCTGGATCCGGGGTGGTGCGGAGACCCAGTACTTC. Using reference TRBV30 and TRBJ2-5 for the parts outside the CDR3, the full variable domain is SQTIHQWPATLVQPVGSPLSLECTVEGTSNPNLYWYRQAAGRGLQLLFYSVGIGQISSEVPQNLSASRPQDRQFILSSKKLLLSDSGFYLCAWIRGGAETQYFGPGTRLLVL.

The rearrangement uses TRBV7-8 and TRBJ2-1; the match to TRBD1 covers 7 bases. V lost 1 base to trimming and J lost 6 bases; unmatched junction nucleotides: 6. The CDR3 has 15 amino acids. Germline assignment: CDR1 SGHVS and CDR2 FQNEAQ. The CDR3 DNA follows: TGTGCCAGCAGCTTAGGACAGGGCAACGTCAATGAGCAGTTCTTC. Its translation: CASSLGQGNVNEQFF.

The gene calls are TRBV11-1 and TRBJ1-1; D may be TRBD1 (5 bases). The CDR3 consists of 14 residues. The V gene lost 1 base and the J gene lost 4 bases, with 10 bases spanning the gap. The germline gives CDR1 SGHAT, CDR2 FQDESV (reference sequence). The CDR3 coding sequence is TGTGCCAGCAGCTTAGATGCAGGGCTCACTGAAGCTTTCTTT. Protein sequence: CASSLDAGLTEAFF. Filled out from reference TRBV11-1 and TRBJ1-1, the complete variable domain reads EAEVAQSPRYKITEKSQAVAFWCDPISGHATLYWYRQILGQGPELLVQFQDESVVDDSQLPKDRFSAERLKGVDSTLKIQPAELGDSAMYLCASSLDAGLTEAFFGQGTRLTVV.

Notes on this clone: This CDR3 is also generated by other DNA sequences in the sample. The rearrangement uses TRBV4-1 and TRBJ2-7, with D perhaps matching TRBD2 (6 bases). V was cut by 1 base and J by 6 bases, with 10 bases left in between. The CDR3 covers 13 residues. The germline V gene encodes CDR1 MGHRA and CDR2 YSYEKL. The CDR3 region is CASSQVRGFEQYF. CDR3 nucleotides: TGCGCCAGCAGCCAAGTGCGGGGTTTCGAGCAGTACTTC.

V gene TRBV7-6 combines with J gene TRBJ1-4; 11 bases match TRBD1. The CDR3 consists of 15 residues. Germline V gives CDR1 SGHVS, CDR2 FNYEAQ. The ends lost 5 bases at V and 5 bases at J; junction bases unmatched: 4. The CDR3 nucleotides are TGTGCCAGCAGCCCTTGGGACAGGGGGAATGAAAAACTGTTTTTT. It encodes CASSPWDRGNEKLFF.

The chain uses TRBV12-5 and TRBJ2-7; 13 bases match TRBD2. CDR1 and CDR2 from the germline V gene are LGHNT and FRNRAP. The CDR3 covers 15 residues. V was clipped by 4 bases and J by 6 bases; unmatched bases: 6. In DNA, the CDR3 is TGTGCTAGTGGTTCGGGACTAGCGGGACTTGGCGAGCAGTACTTC. The encoded protein is CASGSGLAGLGEQYF.